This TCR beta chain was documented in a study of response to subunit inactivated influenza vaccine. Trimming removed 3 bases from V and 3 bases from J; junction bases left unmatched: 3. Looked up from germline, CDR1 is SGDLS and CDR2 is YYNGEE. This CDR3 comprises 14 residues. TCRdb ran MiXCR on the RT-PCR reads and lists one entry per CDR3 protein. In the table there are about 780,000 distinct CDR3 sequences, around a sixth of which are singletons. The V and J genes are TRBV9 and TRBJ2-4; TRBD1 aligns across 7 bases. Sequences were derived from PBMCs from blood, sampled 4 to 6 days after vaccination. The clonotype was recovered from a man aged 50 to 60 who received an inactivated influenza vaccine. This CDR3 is CASSAGTDKNIQYF. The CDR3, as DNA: TGTGCCAGCAGCGCTGGGACAGACAAAAACATTCAGTACTTC.